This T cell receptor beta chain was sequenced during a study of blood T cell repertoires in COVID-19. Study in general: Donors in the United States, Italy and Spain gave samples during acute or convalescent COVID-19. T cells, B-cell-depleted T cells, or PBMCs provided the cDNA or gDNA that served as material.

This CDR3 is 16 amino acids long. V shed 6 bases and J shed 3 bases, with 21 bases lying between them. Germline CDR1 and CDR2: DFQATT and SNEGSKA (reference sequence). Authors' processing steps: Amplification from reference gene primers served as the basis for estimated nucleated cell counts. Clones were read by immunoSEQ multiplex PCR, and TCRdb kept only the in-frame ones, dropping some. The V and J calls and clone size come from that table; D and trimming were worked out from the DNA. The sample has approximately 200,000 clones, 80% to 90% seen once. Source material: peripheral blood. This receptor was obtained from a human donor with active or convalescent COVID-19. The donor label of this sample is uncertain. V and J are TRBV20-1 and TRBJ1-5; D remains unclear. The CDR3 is CSASTMQASHNQPQHF. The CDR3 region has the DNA TGCAGTGCAAGTACGATGCAGGCGAGCCACAATCAGCCCCAGCATTTT.